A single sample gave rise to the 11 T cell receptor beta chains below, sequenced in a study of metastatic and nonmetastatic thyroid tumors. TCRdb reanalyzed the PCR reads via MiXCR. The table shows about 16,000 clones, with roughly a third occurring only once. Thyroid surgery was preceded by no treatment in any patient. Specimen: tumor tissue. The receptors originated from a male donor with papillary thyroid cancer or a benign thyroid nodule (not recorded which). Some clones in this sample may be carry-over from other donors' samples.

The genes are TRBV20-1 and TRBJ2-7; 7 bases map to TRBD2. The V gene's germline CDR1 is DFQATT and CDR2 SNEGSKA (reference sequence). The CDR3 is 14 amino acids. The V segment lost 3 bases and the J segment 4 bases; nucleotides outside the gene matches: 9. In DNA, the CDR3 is TGCAGTGCTAGGGACGCGGGGGTGAGGTACGAGCAGTACTTC. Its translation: CSARDAGVRYEQYF.

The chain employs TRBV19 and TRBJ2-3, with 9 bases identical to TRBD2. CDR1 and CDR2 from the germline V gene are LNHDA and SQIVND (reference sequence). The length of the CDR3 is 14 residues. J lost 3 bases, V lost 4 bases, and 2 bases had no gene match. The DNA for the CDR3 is TGTGCCAGTAGTACTAGCGGGACGACAGATACGCAGTATTTT. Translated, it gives CASSTSGTTDTQYF.

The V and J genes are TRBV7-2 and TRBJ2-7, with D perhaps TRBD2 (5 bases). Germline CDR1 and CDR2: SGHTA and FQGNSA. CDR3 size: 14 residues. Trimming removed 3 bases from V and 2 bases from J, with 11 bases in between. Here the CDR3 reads CASSFVVSAYEQYF. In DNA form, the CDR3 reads TGTGCCAGCAGCTTCGTAGTTAGCGCCTACGAGCAGTACTTC. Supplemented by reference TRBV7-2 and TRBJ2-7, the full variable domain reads GAGVSQSPSNKVTEKGKDVELRCDPISGHTALYWYRQSLGQGLEFLIYFQGNSAPDKSGLPSDRFSAERTGGSVSTLTIQRTQQEDSAVYLCASSFVVSAYEQYFGPGTRLTVT.

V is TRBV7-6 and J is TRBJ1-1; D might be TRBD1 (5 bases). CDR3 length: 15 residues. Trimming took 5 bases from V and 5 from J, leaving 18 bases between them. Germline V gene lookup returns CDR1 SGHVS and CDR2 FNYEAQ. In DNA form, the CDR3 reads TGTGCCAGCAGCGAAGTTCCCGGGGCGCGGACTGAAGCTTTCTTT. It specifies CASSEVPGARTEAFF.

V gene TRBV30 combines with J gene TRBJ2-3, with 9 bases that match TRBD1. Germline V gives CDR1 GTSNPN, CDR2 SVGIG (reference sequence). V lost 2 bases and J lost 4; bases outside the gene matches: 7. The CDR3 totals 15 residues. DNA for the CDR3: TGTGCCTGGAGTACTCCGGGACAGGGTGCAGATACGCAGTATTTT. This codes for CAWSTPGQGADTQYF.

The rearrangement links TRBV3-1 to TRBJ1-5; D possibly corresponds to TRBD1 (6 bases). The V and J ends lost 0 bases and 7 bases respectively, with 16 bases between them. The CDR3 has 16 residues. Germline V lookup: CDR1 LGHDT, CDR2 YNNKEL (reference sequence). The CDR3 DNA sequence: TGTGCCAGCAGCCAAGATGCGTCAGGGGATAGGCAGCCCCAGCATTTT. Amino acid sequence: CASSQDASGDRQPQHF.

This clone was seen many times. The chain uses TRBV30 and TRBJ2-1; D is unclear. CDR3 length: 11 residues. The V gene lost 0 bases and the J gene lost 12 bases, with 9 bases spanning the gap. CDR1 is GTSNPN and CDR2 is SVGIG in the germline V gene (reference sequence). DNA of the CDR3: TGTGCCTGGAGTGTGGTTGCTTGGCAGTTCTTC. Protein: CAWSVVAWQFF.

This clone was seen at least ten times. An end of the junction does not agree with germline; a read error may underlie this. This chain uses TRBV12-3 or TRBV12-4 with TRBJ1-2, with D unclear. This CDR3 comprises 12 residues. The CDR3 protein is CASSFVDRPPFF. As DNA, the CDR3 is TGTGCCAGCAGTTTTGTCGACCGGCCTCCCTTCTTC.

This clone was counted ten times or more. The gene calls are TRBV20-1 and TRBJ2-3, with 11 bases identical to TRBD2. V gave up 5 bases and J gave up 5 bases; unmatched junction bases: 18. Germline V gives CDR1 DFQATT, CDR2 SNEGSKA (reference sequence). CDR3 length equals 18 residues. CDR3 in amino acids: CSAYGQGATSGVEDTQYF. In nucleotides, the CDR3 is TGCAGTGCTTACGGACAGGGAGCGACTAGCGGGGTCGAAGATACGCAGTATTTT.

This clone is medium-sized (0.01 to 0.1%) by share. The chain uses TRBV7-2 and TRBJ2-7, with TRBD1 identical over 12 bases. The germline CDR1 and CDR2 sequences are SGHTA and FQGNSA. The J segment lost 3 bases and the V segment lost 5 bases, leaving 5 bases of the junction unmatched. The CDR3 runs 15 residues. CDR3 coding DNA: TGTGCCAGCAGCCGGGGACAGGGGGCTGTCTACGAGCAGTACTTC. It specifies CASSRGQGAVYEQYF.

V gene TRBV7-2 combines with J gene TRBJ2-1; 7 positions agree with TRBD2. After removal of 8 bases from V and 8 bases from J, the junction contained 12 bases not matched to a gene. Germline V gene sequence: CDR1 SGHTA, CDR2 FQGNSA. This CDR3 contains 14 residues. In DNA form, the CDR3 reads TGTGCCAGCGGCCTGGGAGGGCCGGGGGATGAGCAGTTCTTC. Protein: CASGLGGPGDEQFF.